The 21 T cell receptor beta chains given below trace back to one sample, sequenced in a study of regulatory T cells in long-lasting Graves disease. Relying on iRepertoire HTBI primers and Arm-PCR of CDR3 regions, the team built TCR beta libraries. TCRdb processed the multiplex PCR reads anew with MiXCR; each CDR3 protein has one entry. The table shows approximately 310,000 distinct CDR3 sequences, with about 18% occurring only once. Time point denoted: newly diagnosed GD, antithyroid drugs for less than 3 months. With RNA extracted from PBMCs as input, the TCR library was made. Here the sequenced sample was peripheral blood mononuclear cells (PBMCs), taken at new diagnosis, from a patient treated with antithyroid drugs. These receptors were taken from a female donor with Graves disease.

Many counts were recorded for this clonotype. V gene TRBV28 combines with J gene TRBJ1-1; D gene unclear. CDR3 size: 15 residues. Trimming stripped 3 bases from V and 0 bases from J, with 11 bases between. The germline gives CDR1 MDHEN, CDR2 SYDVKM. The CDR3 bases are TGTGCCAGCAGTTTTATAAGGGCCTTGAACACTGAAGCTTTCTTT. Amino acids: CASSFIRALNTEAFF.

This clonotype was observed at least ten times. The chain combines TRBV7-9 with TRBJ1-1; possible D gene TRBD1, 5 bases. The germline gives CDR1 SEHNR, CDR2 FQNEAQ (reference sequence). Trimming removed 0 bases at V and 1 base at J, with 12 bases between. The CDR3 runs to 16 residues. This CDR3 reads CASSLAGGARNTEAFF. The CDR3 DNA reads as TGTGCCAGCAGCTTAGCCGGGGGTGCGCGGAACACTGAAGCTTTCTTT.

This clonotype was picked up many times. V and J are TRBV19 and TRBJ2-7; D could derive from TRBD1 or TRBD2 (5 bases each). Trimming left V 5 bases short and J 2 bases short, with 16 bases between. The CDR3 has 15 residues. In germline, CDR1 is LNHDA, CDR2 SQIVND (reference sequence). CDR3 coding DNA: TGTGCCAGTAGTCGAACCGGGACGGATACCTACGAGCAGTACTTC. This gives the protein CASSRTGTDTYEQYF. The variable domain in full, completed from reference TRBV19 and TRBJ2-7, reads DGGITQSPKYLFRKEGQNVTLSCEQNLNHDAMYWYRQDPGQGLRLIYYSQIVNDFQKGDIAEGYSVSREKKESFPLTVTSAQKNPTAFYLCASSRTGTDTYEQYFGPGTRLTVT.

This clonotype has ten or more counts. The chain recombines TRBV27 with TRBJ1-1; D is unclear. This CDR3 has 12 amino acids. Germline V lookup: CDR1 MNHEY, CDR2 SMNVEV (reference sequence). Trimming removed 5 bases from V and 10 bases from J, with 14 bases in between. The CDR3 sequence: CASSPLRAPAFF. For the CDR3, the DNA is TGTGCCAGCAGTCCCCTTAGAGCGCCAGCTTTCTTT.

The V and J genes are TRBV5-4 and TRBJ2-3; 9 bases are shared with TRBD2. V lost 7 bases to trimming and J lost 2 bases; unmatched junction nucleotides: 2. The CDR3 consists of 13 residues. CDR1 and CDR2 (germline): SGHNT, YYREEE (reference sequence). The CDR3 DNA reads TGTGCCAGCGGGACTAGCCTCACAGATACGCAGTATTTT. The encoded protein is CASGTSLTDTQYF. Together with reference TRBV5-4 and TRBJ2-3, the CDR3 gives the full variable domain: ETGVTQSPTHLIKTRGQQVTLRCSSQSGHNTVSWYQQALGQGPQFIFQYYREEENGRGNFPPRFSGLQFPNYSSELNVNALELDDSALYLCASGTSLTDTQYFGPGTRLTVL.

This clonotype came up many times. This rearrangement joins TRBV9 to TRBJ2-3; a weak D match, TRBD1 (6 bases). V gave up 0 bases and J gave up 2 bases, with 13 bases separating them. Germline V gene sequence: CDR1 SGDLS, CDR2 YYNGEE. CDR3 length: 16 amino acids. The CDR3 region is CASSVEYRAVTDTQYF. In DNA form, the CDR3 reads TGTGCCAGCAGCGTAGAGTACAGGGCGGTCACAGATACGCAGTATTTT.

This clonotype was counted only a few times. The chain links TRBV5-1 to TRBJ2-5; a possible D gene is TRBD1 (6 bases). This CDR3 comprises 14 residues. CDR1 SGHRS and CDR2 YFSETQ come from the germline V gene. Trimming left V 5 bases short and J 2 bases short, with 13 bases between. The CDR3 DNA sequence: TGCGCCAGCAGAGCCGGGACAACACAAGAGACCCAGTACTTC. Its translation: CASRAGTTQETQYF.

This clonotype was counted many times. The V and J genes are TRBV6-1 and TRBJ1-4, with 7 bases fitting TRBD1. V lost 5 bases to trimming and J lost 4 bases; unmatched junction nucleotides: 10. The CDR3 covers 16 residues. CDR1 is MNHNS and CDR2 is SASEGT in the germline V gene. The CDR3 sequence is CASSRWPGQINEKLFF. CDR3 coding DNA: TGTGCCAGCAGTCGATGGCCGGGACAGATTAATGAAAAACTGTTTTTT.

This clonotype was counted at least ten times. This chain uses TRBV3-1 with TRBJ2-3; 12 bases align to TRBD2. This CDR3 is 15 amino acids long. Germline-derived CDR1 and CDR2 are LGHDT and YNNKEL (reference sequence). Trimming removed 6 bases from V and 4 bases from J; junction bases left unmatched: 5. CDR3 protein: CASRKLAGGADTQYF. The CDR3 DNA reads as TGTGCCAGCAGGAAACTAGCGGGAGGAGCAGATACGCAGTATTTT.

This clonotype was detected many times. This chain joins TRBV7-3 and TRBJ2-2; D gene uncertain. Germline V gives CDR1 SGHTA, CDR2 FQGTGA. The CDR3 sequence is 15 residues long. The V gene lost 0 bases and the J gene lost 3 bases, with 8 bases spanning the gap. DNA for the CDR3: TGTGCCAGCAGCTTAACGGGTAGCTACACCGGGGAGCTGTTTTTT. Protein product: CASSLTGSYTGELFF.

This chain uses TRBV4-2 with TRBJ2-5; D is tentatively TRBD1 or TRBD2 (5 bases each). In germline, CDR1 is LGHNA, CDR2 YNFKEQ. The ends were cut back, 1 base at V and 4 bases at J, with 13 bases in the middle. The CDR3 covers 15 residues. DNA of the CDR3: TGTGCCAGCAGCCAAGCAGGAGGAAGGGGAGAGACCCAGTACTTC. Its protein product is CASSQAGGRGETQYF.

In this sample, this clonotype turned up many times. The chain recombines TRBV10-2 with TRBJ2-3; 7 bases agree with TRBD1. J gave up 2 bases and V 3 bases, and 2 bases lay outside the gene matches. The V gene's germline CDR1 is WSHSY and CDR2 SAAADI. CDR3 length: 14 residues. The CDR3 DNA follows: TGCGCCAGCAGTGAAGGGACAGTCACAGATACGCAGTATTTT. Residues: CASSEGTVTDTQYF.

Remarks on this clonotype: This may arise from a read error, as a much more abundant clone is one base away. This rearrangement joins TRBV27 to TRBJ1-5, with a possible D match to TRBD1 (6 bases). Per germline, CDR1 MNHEY and CDR2 SMNVEV (reference sequence). The V and J ends lost 8 bases and 7 bases respectively, with 18 bases between them. The CDR3 has 14 residues. In nucleotides, the CDR3 is TGTGCCAGCGTGTATTCGGGGGCGAGGCAGCCCCAGCATTTT. Its translation: CASVYSGARQPQHF.

This clonotype has a handful of counts. The gene calls are TRBV30 and TRBJ1-4; D is unresolved. Germline values: CDR1 GTSNPN, CDR2 SVGIG (reference sequence). The CDR3 is 16 residues long. V gave up 0 bases and J gave up 5 bases, with 16 bases separating them. In DNA form, the CDR3 reads TGTGCCTGGAGTGTAAATTTTGGGTTTGGGAATGAAAAACTGTTTTTT. As protein: CAWSVNFGFGNEKLFF.

This clonotype came up many times. J is TRBJ1-1 and V is TRBV28, with TRBD1 as a possible D gene (6 bases). Trimming removed 6 bases at V and 7 bases at J, with 21 bases between. The CDR3 is 15 residues long. Germline V gene sequence: CDR1 MDHEN, CDR2 SYDVKM. The CDR3 loop reads CASSLLRGGGDEAFF. CDR3 coding DNA: TGTGCCAGCAGCCTTCTCCGCGGCGGGGGCGATGAAGCTTTCTTT.

There are many counts of this clonotype. CDR3 loop: CARGQSFNEQFF. DNA of the CDR3: TGTGCCCGCGGACAGAGTTTTAATGAGCAGTTCTTC. The gene calls are TRBV10-3 and TRBJ2-1; D possibly corresponds to TRBD1 (6 bases). Germline lookup yields CDR1 ENHRY and CDR2 SYGVKD. V lost 11 bases to trimming and J lost 7 bases, with 15 bases between them. The CDR3 extends over 12 amino acids.

This clonotype was recorded many times. This chain joins TRBV24-1 and TRBJ2-2, with 8 bases matching TRBD1. The CDR3 totals 18 residues. V shed 4 bases, J shed 0 bases, and the junction held 9 bases outside the gene matches. In germline, CDR1 is KGHDR, CDR2 SFDVKD. This CDR3 is CATSERGRGPSNTGELFF. CDR3 bases: TGTGCCACCAGTGAAAGGGGCAGGGGGCCTTCGAACACCGGGGAGCTGTTTTTT.

The table lists this clonotype with many counts. The chain couples TRBV5-6 to TRBJ1-1, with TRBD1 matching over 10 bases. The CDR3 has 14 residues. The V segment lost 6 bases and the J segment 5 bases; nucleotides outside the gene matches: 7. CDR1 SGHDT and CDR2 YYEEEE come from the germline V gene. CDR3 protein: CASNRDRGYTEAFF. The CDR3 DNA is TGTGCCAGCAACCGGGACAGGGGTTATACTGAAGCTTTCTTT.

This clonotype was observed a few times. The V gene is TRBV19, the J gene TRBJ1-4, with 7 bases aligning to TRBD1. The germline V gene encodes CDR1 LNHDA and CDR2 SQIVND (reference sequence). This CDR3 is built from 15 residues. V lost 5 bases and J lost 5; bases outside the gene matches: 8. The CDR3 DNA reads TGTGCCAGTAGTCCATCGGACAGGTTGAATGAAAAACTGTTTTTT. It translates to CASSPSDRLNEKLFF.

This sequence joins TRBV7-2 and TRBJ2-1; 8 bases match TRBD2. This CDR3 region has 17 residues. Germline assignment: CDR1 SGHTA and CDR2 FQGNSA. V trimming: 1 base; J trimming: 1 base; junction bases outside the gene matches: 6. In nucleotides, the CDR3 is TGTGCCAGCAGCTTAGAGGTTAGCGGGACATCCTACAATGAGCAGTTCTTC. Encoded protein: CASSLEVSGTSYNEQFF. Variable domain in full (rest from reference TRBV7-2 and TRBJ2-1): GAGVSQSPSNKVTEKGKDVELRCDPISGHTALYWYRQSLGQGLEFLIYFQGNSAPDKSGLPSDRFSAERTGGSVSTLTIQRTQQEDSAVYLCASSLEVSGTSYNEQFFGPGTRLTVL.

There are many counts of this clonotype. The chain combines TRBV9 with TRBJ2-3, with 9 bases matching TRBD1. The germline gives CDR1 SGDLS, CDR2 YYNGEE. The CDR3 covers 16 residues. The ends lost 3 bases at V and 4 bases at J; junction bases unmatched: 9. The CDR3 loop reads CASSGGTGRGADTQYF. For the CDR3, the DNA is TGTGCCAGCAGCGGAGGGACAGGGAGGGGTGCAGATACGCAGTATTTT. The full variable domain, its missing parts supplied by reference TRBV9 and TRBJ2-3, is DSGVTQTPKHLITATGQRVTLRCSPRSGDLSVYWYQQSLDQGLQFLIQYYNGEERAKGNILERFSAQQFPDLHSELNLSSLELGDSALYFCASSGGTGRGADTQYFGPGTRLTVL.